Listed below are T cell receptor beta chains from one sample, sequenced in a study of T-cell reconstitution after alpha-beta-depleted transplantation in children. MiXCR, run by TCRdb on the PCR reads, gives a single entry per CDR3 protein. The sample holds under 850,000 distinct CDR3 sequences, roughly 13% seen once. The material sequenced was PBMCs, taken before TCRalphabeta/CD19-depleted stem cell transplant. The receptors come from a girl between 2 and 10 years old with congenital amegakaryocytic thrombocytopenia, due to receive a stem cell transplant. The CDR3 runs from the conserved cysteine through the conserved F or W. The D gene is left open where the match is weak. Clone sizes are given selectively: once, few, many, or a class where the clone is expanded.

cdr3_length clone_size j_call d_call v_call cdr3_nt cdr3_aa
12 few TRBJ2-7 . TRBV6-2/TRBV6-3 TGTGCCACTGGACGCTCCACCTACGAGCAGTACTTC CATGRSTYEQYF
15 few TRBJ2-3 . TRBV9 TGTGCCAGCAGCGTATACGGGGGCTTGCAAGATACGCAGTATTTT CASSVYGGLQDTQYF
16 many TRBJ2-1 TRBD1 TRBV5-1 TGCGCCAGCAGCTTTACCGGGACAGGTAATAACAATGAGCAGTTCTTC CASSFTGTGNNNEQFF
12 many TRBJ2-1 . TRBV29-1 TGCAGCGCCGGACAATCCTACAATGAGCAGTTCTTC CSAGQSYNEQFF
17 . TRBJ2-1 . TRBV7-8 TGTGCCAGCAGCTTAATGGGGGGGCTAGCGGCCTACAATGAGCAGTTCTTC CASSLMGGLAAYNEQFF
14 . TRBJ2-7 TRBD2 TRBV20-1 TGCAGTGCTAGAGACCTAGCGGGGGATGACGAGCAGTACTTC CSARDLAGDDEQYF
14 . TRBJ1-5 . TRBV5-1 TGCGCCAGCAGCTTGGGCCTGGCGGGCCAGCCCCAGCATTTT CASSLGLAGQPQHF
14 . TRBJ1-5 . TRBV29-1 TGCAGCGTTGTCTATGAGGGATCGGATCAGCCCCAGCATTTT CSVVYEGSDQPQHF
17 . TRBJ2-3 TRBD2 TRBV7-9 TGTGCCAGCAGCACAAGCGCCGGGACTACTAGCACAGATACGCAGTATTTT CASSTSAGTTSTDTQYF
15 many TRBJ2-1 TRBD2 TRBV6-2/TRBV6-3 TGTGCCAGCAGCCCCTTGGCGGGAGGGAGGGGTGAGCAGTTCTTC CASSPLAGGRGEQFF
13 . TRBJ1-5 . TRBV6-6 TGTGCCAGCAGTTACGGTAGCGGACAGCCCCAGCATTTT CASSYGSGQPQHF
16 . TRBJ1-3 . TRBV7-8 TGTGCCAGCAGCTTAGATTTTGGTGGCTCTGGAAACACCATATATTTT CASSLDFGGSGNTIYF
16 many TRBJ2-1 TRBD1 TRBV5-1 TGCGCCAGCAGCTTGGACGGGACAGGGGGAAACAATGAGCAGTTCTTC CASSLDGTGGNNEQFF
13 . TRBJ2-7 . TRBV28 TGTGCCAGCAGTCCGGGACCTTGCTACGAGCAGTACTTC CASSPGPCYEQYF
17 many TRBJ2-5 . TRBV21-1 TGTGCCAGCAGCAAAGGGGAGGGAGCGGGAGAGGAAGAGACCCAGTACTTC CASSKGEGAGEEETQYF
16 . TRBJ2-1 . TRBV9 TGTGCCAGCAGCGCCTCAACTAGCCGGTTCTACAATGAGCAGTTCTTC CASSASTSRFYNEQFF
13 many TRBJ1-1 TRBD1 TRBV5-5 TGTGCCAGCAGCGCGACAGGGGACACTGAAGCTTTCTTT CASSATGDTEAFF
14 many TRBJ2-7 TRBD1 TRBV2 TGTGCCAGTCGACGGGACAGGGAATACTACGAGCAGTACTTC CASRRDREYYEQYF
15 . TRBJ2-7 TRBD1 TRBV5-1 TGCGCCAGCAGCAAAACAGGGGGCGGCTCTGGCGAGCAGTACTTC CASSKTGGGSGEQYF
15 few TRBJ1-4 TRBD1 TRBV5-1 TGCGCCAGCAGCTTCCAGGGGGCCTATAATGAAAAACTGTTTTTT CASSFQGAYNEKLFF
9 . TRBJ1-1 . TRBV27 TGTGCCAGCAGTTCTGAAGCTTTCTTT CASSSEAFF
16 many TRBJ2-1 . TRBV6-1 TGTGCCAGCAGTGACCTTAGCGGCCCTTCCTACAATGAGCAGTTCTTC CASSDLSGPSYNEQFF
14 few TRBJ1-4 . TRBV6-1 TGTGCCAGCATCGCGGGGTTTGGGGACGAAAAACTGTTTTTT CASIAGFGDEKLFF
16 few TRBJ1-4 TRBD1 TRBV7-9 TGTGCCAGCAGCTCAACAGGGGGCGGGCGAAATGAAAAACTGTTTTTT CASSSTGGGRNEKLFF
14 . TRBJ2-3 . TRBV5-6 TGTGCCAGGGGCCCCGGGCTCCTCTCAGATACGCAGTATTTT CARGPGLLSDTQYF
13 many TRBJ1-2 . TRBV5-5 TGTGCCAGCAGCTTGGACAGGATCTATGGCTACACCTTC CASSLDRIYGYTF
17 few TRBJ2-2 . TRBV4-1 TGCGCCAGCAGCCAAGATCGGGGGAGCGGAGGGGGCGGGGAGCTGTTTTTT CASSQDRGSGGGGELFF
15 many TRBJ2-1 TRBD1 TRBV6-1 TGTGCCAGCACCGACCGGGACAGGGGTATAAATGAGCAGTTCTTC CASTDRDRGINEQFF
17 . TRBJ2-3 TRBD2 TRBV28 TGTGCCAGCTATGGGACTAGCTTTCCCGTAGGCACAGATACGCAGTATTTT CASYGTSFPVGTDTQYF
14 few TRBJ2-6 . TRBV10-3 TGTGCCATCAGCGCCCCGGCAGGGGCCAACGTCCTGACTTTC CAISAPAGANVLTF
17 few TRBJ2-1 TRBD2 TRBV2 TGTGCCAGCAGTCCAGGGACTAGGAGAATCGGCTACAATGAGCAGTTCTTC CASSPGTRRIGYNEQFF
12 . TRBJ2-1 . TRBV12-3/TRBV12-4 TGTGCCAGCATGGAGGGCGGGGATGAGCAGTTCTTC CASMEGGDEQFF
17 many TRBJ2-7 TRBD2 TRBV18 TGTGCCAGCTCTCAGGGGTCTAGCGGGTACTACTCCTACGAGCAGTACTTC CASSQGSSGYYSYEQYF
14 . TRBJ1-1 TRBD1 TRBV28 TGTGCCAGCAGTTTCCTGCAGGGGGGCACTGAAGCTTTCTTT CASSFLQGGTEAFF
13 many TRBJ2-1 . TRBV5-1 TGCGCCAGCACCCCGCGCATAAACAATGAGCAGTTCTTC CASTPRINNEQFF
17 few TRBJ2-2 TRBD2 TRBV12-3/TRBV12-4 TGTGCCAGCAGTTTAGGAAGACTAGCGGGATCGGGCGGGGAGCTGTTTTTT CASSLGRLAGSGGELFF
18 many TRBJ1-2 . TRBV20-1 TGCAGTGCTAGAAATCCGTCCGCCCTCATCCCAGCTAACTATGGCTACACCTTC CSARNPSALIPANYGYTF
12 . TRBJ1-4 . TRBV18 TGTGCCAGCTCACCCGTCGGAGGAAAACTGTTTTTT CASSPVGGKLFF
13 many TRBJ2-1 . TRBV11-2 TGTGCCAGCAGTTTTAGCGTCAGGGATGAGCAGTTCTTC CASSFSVRDEQFF
14 many TRBJ1-2 . TRBV5-1 TGCGCCAGCAACACAGGCCGTACTAACTATGGCTACACCTTC CASNTGRTNYGYTF